These 2 T cell receptor beta chains came from one sample sequenced in a study of blood T cell repertoires in COVID-19. Using immunoSEQ multiplex PCR, the repertoire was profiled, and TCRdb retains in-frame clones only, with some absent. The table lists a few hundred thousand clones, around 86% of them singletons, with about 5.4% in the top ten. Sequencing was done on a sample of PBMCs or T cells enriched from blood (not recorded which). The origin of the receptors is a woman aged 45 to 65 who had recovered from COVID-19.

The V gene is TRBV3-1 (or the pseudogene TRBV3-2), the J gene TRBJ1-2; D unclear. Germline CDR1 is LGHDT and CDR2 is YNNKEL (reference sequence). Trimming cost V 3 bases and J 2 bases, with 16 bases left between them. This CDR3 comprises 16 residues. For the CDR3, the DNA is TGTGCCAGCAGCCACGCTGCGGGTAGGACCAACTATGGCTACACCTTC. It translates to CASSHAAGRTNYGYTF.

The chain couples TRBV6-5 to TRBJ2-3, with 10 positions matching TRBD1. V gave up 7 bases and J gave up 3 bases; unmatched junction bases: 4. The germline gives CDR1 MNHEY, CDR2 SVGAGI. This CDR3 comprises 14 residues. Here the CDR3 DNA reads TGTGCCAGCATGATGGGACAGGGGACAGATACGCAGTATTTT. Translation gives CASMMGQGTDTQYF.